These 11 T cell receptor beta chains share one sample of origin, sequenced in a study of OX40 agonist ivuxolimab in advanced cancers. Repertoires were generated with immunoSEQ multiplex PCR, while TCRdb's copy carries only in-frame clones and drops some. The table shows 55,000 to 80,000 clones, with roughly 82% occurring only once. The material was CD4+ or CD8+ T cells sorted from blood, obtained in a trial of the OX40 agonist ivuxolimab. These receptors came from an adult with an advanced solid tumor such as melanoma, head and neck, liver or kidney cancer.

The rearrangement links TRBV4-2 to TRBJ2-3; D tentatively reads TRBD1 or TRBD2 (6 bases each). CDR1 and CDR2 from the germline V gene are LGHNA and YNFKEQ. V lost 0 bases to trimming and J lost 2 bases, with 15 bases between them. The CDR3 runs 17 residues. The CDR3 spells CASSQEAGPGDTDTQYF. The CDR3 DNA follows: TGTGCCAGCAGCCAAGAGGCGGGGCCAGGGGACACAGATACGCAGTATTTT.

The V call is TRBV10-3, the J call TRBJ2-1, with D tentatively TRBD1 (5 bases). Germline lookup yields CDR1 ENHRY and CDR2 SYGVKD. V lost 0 bases and J 6 bases, leaving 12 bases between the germline ends. This CDR3 is built from 15 residues. The CDR3: CAISESMQGANEQFF. In nucleotides, the CDR3 is TGTGCCATCAGTGAGTCGATGCAAGGGGCCAATGAGCAGTTCTTC.

V gene TRBV28 combines with J gene TRBJ2-2; tentative D call: TRBD1 (5 bases). CDR1 and CDR2 from the germline V gene are MDHEN and SYDVKM. The CDR3 length is 15 residues. Trimming removed 3 bases from V and 6 bases from J, with 14 bases in between. The chain's CDR3 is CASSLRQGLPGELFF. DNA for the CDR3: TGTGCCAGCAGTTTGCGGCAGGGTCTACCCGGGGAGCTGTTTTTT.

The genes are TRBV7-9 and TRBJ1-1; D might be TRBD1 (5 bases). CDR1 and CDR2 (germline): SEHNR, FQNEAQ (reference sequence). V was trimmed by 8 bases and J by 10 bases, leaving 26 bases between them. CDR3 length: 15 amino acids. The CDR3 sequence is CASQPMAGFPQGAFF. CDR3 DNA sequence: TGTGCCAGCCAACCCATGGCAGGGTTCCCGCAAGGAGCTTTCTTT.

The V gene is TRBV28, the J gene TRBJ2-7; no firm D call. CDR1 MDHEN and CDR2 SYDVKM come from the germline V gene. V shed 7 bases and J shed 1 base, with 8 bases lying between them. The CDR3 sequence is 12 residues long. The CDR3 spells CASTTASYEQYF. In DNA form, the CDR3 reads TGTGCCAGCACAACAGCTTCCTACGAGCAGTACTTC.

This clone was detected only once. The V gene is TRBV5-8, the J gene TRBJ1-3; no clear D gene. The germline V gene encodes CDR1 SGHTS and CDR2 YDEGEE. This CDR3 has 16 residues. The V end lost 0 bases, the J end lost 4 bases, and 14 bases lay between the germline ends. The chain's CDR3 is CASSLEGSAVGNTIYF. CDR3 in DNA: TGTGCCAGCAGCTTGGAAGGGTCCGCGGTGGGAAACACCATATATTTT.

The chain joins TRBV14 to TRBJ2-5, with no clear D. The V end was cut by 4 bases, the J end by 4 bases, with 7 bases between. CDR3 length: 12 amino acids. Germline V gives CDR1 SGHDN, CDR2 FVKESK. This CDR3 is CASSPFSETQYF. For the CDR3, the DNA is TGTGCCAGCAGCCCGTTCTCAGAGACCCAGTACTTC.

The rearrangement links TRBV19 to TRBJ2-7; no reliable D call. The CDR3 runs to 15 residues. V shed 5 bases and J shed 1 base, with 15 bases lying between them. CDR1 and CDR2 from the germline V gene are LNHDA and SQIVND (reference sequence). The DNA for the CDR3 is TGTGCCAGTAGTCGGAGACTTACCAGATCCTACGAGCAGTACTTC. It codes for CASSRRLTRSYEQYF.

The gene calls are TRBV27 and TRBJ2-7, with 9 bases identical to TRBD2. Germline V gene lookup returns CDR1 MNHEY and CDR2 SMNVEV (reference sequence). The V and J ends lost 3 bases and 2 bases, in that order; junction bases with no gene match: 5. This CDR3 region has 15 residues. Written as DNA, the CDR3 is TGTGCCAGCAGTTTCGGGCTAGCGGGGACCTACGAGCAGTACTTC. Its protein is CASSFGLAGTYEQYF.

This clone was counted between two and nine times. The rearrangement joins TRBV18 to TRBJ1-2; TRBD1 matches 9 bases. Germline V gene data show CDR1 as KGHSH and CDR2 as LQKENI. V gave up 10 bases and J gave up 7 bases; unmatched junction bases: 7. The CDR3 covers 12 residues. In DNA, the CDR3 is TGTGCCATCGAACAGGGGGCCCGTGGCTACACCTTC. Amino acids: CAIEQGARGYTF.

The chain employs TRBV29-1 and TRBJ2-2, with a tentative D call TRBD2 (7 bases). Trimming left V 7 bases short and J 4 bases short, with 16 bases between. The CDR3 spans 14 residues. The germline V gene has CDR1 SQVTM and CDR2 ANQGSEA. Here the CDR3 reads CSATGGTITGELFF. CDR3 bases: TGCAGCGCGACCGGGGGGACAATCACCGGGGAGCTGTTTTTT.